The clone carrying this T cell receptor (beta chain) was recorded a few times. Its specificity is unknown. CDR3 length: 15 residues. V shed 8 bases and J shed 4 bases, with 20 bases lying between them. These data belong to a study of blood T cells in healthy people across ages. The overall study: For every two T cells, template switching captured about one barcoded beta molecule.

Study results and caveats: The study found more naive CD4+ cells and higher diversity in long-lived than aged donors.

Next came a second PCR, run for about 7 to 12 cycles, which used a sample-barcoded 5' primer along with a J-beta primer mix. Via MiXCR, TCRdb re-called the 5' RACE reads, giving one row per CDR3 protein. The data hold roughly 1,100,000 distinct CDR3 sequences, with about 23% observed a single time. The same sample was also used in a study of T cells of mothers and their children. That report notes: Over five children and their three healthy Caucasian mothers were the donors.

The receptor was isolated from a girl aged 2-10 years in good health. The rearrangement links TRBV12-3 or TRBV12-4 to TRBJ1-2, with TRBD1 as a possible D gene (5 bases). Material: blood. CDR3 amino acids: CASCGGSWGVYGYTF. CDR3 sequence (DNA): TGTGCCAGCTGCGGGGGTTCGTGGGGCGTCTATGGCTACACCTTC.